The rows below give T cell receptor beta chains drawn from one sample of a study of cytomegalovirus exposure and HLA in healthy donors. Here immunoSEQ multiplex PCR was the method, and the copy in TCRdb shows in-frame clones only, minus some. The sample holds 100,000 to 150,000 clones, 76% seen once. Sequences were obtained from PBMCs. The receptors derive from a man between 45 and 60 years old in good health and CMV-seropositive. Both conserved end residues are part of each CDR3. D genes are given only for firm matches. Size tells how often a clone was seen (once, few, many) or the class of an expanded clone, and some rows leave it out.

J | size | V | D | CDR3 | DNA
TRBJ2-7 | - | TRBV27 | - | CASSLGETYEQYF | TGTGCCAGCAGCTTAGGGGAGACCTACGAGCAGTACTTC
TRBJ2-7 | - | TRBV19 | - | CASSIKVNEGGGSYEQYF | TGTGCCAGTAGTATTAAGGTCAATGAAGGGGGTGGAAGCTACGAGCAGTACTTC
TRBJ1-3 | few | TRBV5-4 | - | CASSLAEGLSGNTIYF | TGTGCCAGCAGCTTGGCTGAGGGACTCTCTGGAAACACCATATATTTT
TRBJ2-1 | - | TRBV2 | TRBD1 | CASSFTGTGGSEQFF | TGTGCCAGCAGTTTCACCGGGACAGGGGGCAGTGAGCAGTTCTTC
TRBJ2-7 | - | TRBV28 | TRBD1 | CATRTGPLLEQYF | TGTGCCACCCGGACAGGGCCGCTCCTCGAGCAGTACTTC
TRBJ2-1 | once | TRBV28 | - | CASSLLGREQFF | TGTGCCAGCAGTTTATTGGGGCGGGAGCAGTTCTTC
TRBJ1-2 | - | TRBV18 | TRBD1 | CASSPRQGAATNYGYTF | TGTGCCAGCTCACCCCGGCAGGGGGCGGCTACTAACTATGGCTACACCTTC
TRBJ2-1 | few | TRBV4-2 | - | CASSQDRADPSYNEQFF | TGTGCCAGCAGCCAAGATCGAGCGGACCCCTCCTACAATGAGCAGTTCTTC
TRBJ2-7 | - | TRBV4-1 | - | CASSQVYYESYEQYF | TGCGCCAGCAGCCAAGTGTACTACGAGTCCTACGAGCAGTACTTC
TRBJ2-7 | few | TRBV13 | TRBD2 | CASSPLVGLAGGGLAYEQYF | TGTGCCAGCAGCCCCCTCGTGGGACTAGCGGGAGGGGGGCTTGCCTACGAGCAGTACTTC
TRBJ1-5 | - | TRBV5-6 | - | CASRRRGGDQPQHF | TGTGCCAGCAGGAGGAGGGGGGGGGATCAGCCCCAGCATTTT
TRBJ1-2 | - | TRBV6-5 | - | CASSYLDRPYGYTF | TGTGCCAGCAGTTACTTGGACAGACCTTATGGCTACACCTTC
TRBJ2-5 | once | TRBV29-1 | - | CSGGELRETQYF | TGCAGTGGCGGGGAGCTCAGGGAGACCCAGTACTTC
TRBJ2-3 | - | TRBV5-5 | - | CASSQLEPDTQYF | TGTGCCAGCAGCCAACTAGAACCAGATACGCAGTATTTT
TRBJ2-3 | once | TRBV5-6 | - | CASSLRGGSTDTQYF | TGTGCCAGCAGCTTAAGGGGGGGATCGACAGATACGCAGTATTTT
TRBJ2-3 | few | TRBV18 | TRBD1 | CASSPIGQGPTSRTDTQYF | TGTGCCAGCTCACCCATTGGACAGGGGCCGACTTCGCGCACAGATACGCAGTATTTT
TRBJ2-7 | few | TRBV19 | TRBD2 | CASSPLGSGSYEQYF | TGTGCCAGTAGTCCCCTGGGTAGCGGGTCTTACGAGCAGTACTTC
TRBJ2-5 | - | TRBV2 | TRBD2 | CASKRGMRETQYF | TGTGCCAGCAAGCGGGGTATGAGGGAGACCCAGTACTTC
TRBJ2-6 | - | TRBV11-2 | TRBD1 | CASSFHRDRDGANVLTF | TGTGCCAGCAGCTTTCACCGGGACAGGGATGGGGCCAACGTCCTGACTTTC
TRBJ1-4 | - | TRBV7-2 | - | CASSRQSTNEKLFF | TGTGCCAGCAGCCGTCAGTCAACTAATGAAAAACTGTTTTTT
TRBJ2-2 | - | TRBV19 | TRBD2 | CASKGASGTNTGELFF | TGTGCCAGTAAGGGTGCTAGCGGGACGAACACCGGGGAGCTGTTTTTT
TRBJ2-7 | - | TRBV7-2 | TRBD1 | CASSVRDRGAYEQYF | TGTGCCAGCAGCGTACGGGACAGGGGGGCCTACGAGCAGTACTTC
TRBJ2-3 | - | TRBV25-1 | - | CASRPTGSSTDTQYF | TGTGCCAGCAGGCCAACGGGGTCCAGCACAGATACGCAGTATTTT
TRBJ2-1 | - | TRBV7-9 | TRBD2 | CASSPRGGGNEQFF | TGTGCCAGCAGCCCAAGGGGCGGGGGAAATGAGCAGTTCTTC
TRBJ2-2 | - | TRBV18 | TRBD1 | CASSLPGQRWSGELFF | TGTGCCAGCTCGCTCCCGGGACAGCGTTGGTCCGGGGAGCTGTTTTTT
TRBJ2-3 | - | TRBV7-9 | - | CASSLRGGPTDTQYF | TGTGCCAGCAGCTTACGCGGGGGCCCCACAGATACGCAGTATTTT
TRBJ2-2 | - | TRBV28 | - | CASRNGGTTGELFF | TGTGCCAGCAGAAATGGCGGAACCACCGGGGAGCTGTTTTTT
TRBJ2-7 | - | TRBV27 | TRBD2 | CASSLREGKYEQYF | TGTGCCAGCAGTCTGCGGGAGGGGAAGTACGAGCAGTACTTC
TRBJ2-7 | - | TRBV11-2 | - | CASSLGVVGSYYEQYF | TGTGCCAGCAGCTTAGGGGTTGTCGGCAGTTACTACGAGCAGTACTTC
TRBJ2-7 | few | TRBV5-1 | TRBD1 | CASSSFPGQGYEQYF | TGCGCCAGCAGCTCCTTCCCGGGACAGGGGTACGAGCAGTACTTC
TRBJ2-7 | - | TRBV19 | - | CASTTGNEQYF | TGTGCCAGTACAACAGGGAACGAGCAGTACTTC
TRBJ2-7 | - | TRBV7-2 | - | CASNTMAGSYEQYF | TGTGCCAGCAATACAATGGCCGGGTCCTACGAGCAGTACTTC
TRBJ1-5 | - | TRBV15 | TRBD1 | CATSRRQGNQPQHF | TGTGCCACCAGCAGAAGACAGGGGAATCAGCCCCAGCATTTT
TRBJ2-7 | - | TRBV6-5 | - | CASSYHGASYEQYF | TGTGCCAGCAGTTACCATGGGGCCTCCTACGAGCAGTACTTC
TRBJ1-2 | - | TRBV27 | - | CASSLERAKGYTF | TGTGCCAGCAGTTTGGAGAGGGCAAAGGGCTACACCTTC
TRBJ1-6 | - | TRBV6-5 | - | CASSYLTKYNSPLHF | TGTGCCAGCAGTTACTTAACAAAGTATAATTCACCCCTCCACTTT
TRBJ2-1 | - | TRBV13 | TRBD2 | CASSRGLARDEQFF | TGTGCCAGCAGCCGTGGACTAGCAAGGGATGAGCAGTTCTTC
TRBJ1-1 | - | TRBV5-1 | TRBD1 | CASSQTGEFTEAFF | TGCGCCAGCAGCCAAACAGGGGAGTTCACTGAAGCTTTCTTT
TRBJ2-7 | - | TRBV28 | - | CASSLATGYEQYF | TGTGCCAGCAGCTTAGCCACAGGTTACGAGCAGTACTTC
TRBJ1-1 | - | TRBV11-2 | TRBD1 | CASRPTGLGTEAFF | TGTGCCAGCAGACCGACAGGGTTGGGCACTGAAGCTTTCTTT
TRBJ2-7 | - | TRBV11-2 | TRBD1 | CASSLSGDTGVEQYF | TGTGCCAGCAGCCTATCTGGGGACACAGGGGTCGAGCAGTACTTC
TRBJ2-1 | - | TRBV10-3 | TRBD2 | CAIGETSGGAYNEQFF | TGTGCCATCGGGGAGACTAGCGGGGGGGCTTACAATGAGCAGTTCTTC
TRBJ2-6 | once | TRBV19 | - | CASSPQGAGAGANVLTF | TGTGCCAGTAGTCCCCAGGGGGCGGGGGCTGGGGCCAACGTCCTGACTTTC
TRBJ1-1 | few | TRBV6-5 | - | CAIKEGGLELAFF | TGTGCCATCAAGGAAGGCGGGTTGGAGTTAGCTTTCTTT
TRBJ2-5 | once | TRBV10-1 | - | CASSKSRGRETQYF | TGCGCCAGCAGTAAAAGCAGGGGTAGGGAGACCCAGTACTTC
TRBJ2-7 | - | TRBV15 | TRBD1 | CATSKGRQGFDEQYF | TGTGCCACCAGCAAGGGGAGACAGGGGTTCGACGAGCAGTACTTC
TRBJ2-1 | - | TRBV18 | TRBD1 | CASSPPGQGIYNEQFF | TGTGCCAGCTCGCCACCGGGACAGGGTATCTACAATGAGCAGTTCTTC
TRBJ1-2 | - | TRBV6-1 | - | CASSETGYTF | TGTGCCAGCAGTGAAACAGGCTACACCTTC
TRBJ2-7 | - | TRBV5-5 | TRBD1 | CASSAGQAIEQYF | TGTGCCAGCAGCGCGGGACAGGCGATCGAGCAGTACTTC
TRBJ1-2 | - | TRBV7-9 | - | CSSSLSSAQLGYTF | TGTTCCAGCAGCTTGAGCAGCGCCCAGTTAGGCTACACCTTC
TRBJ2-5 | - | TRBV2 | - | CASTAYQETQYF | TGTGCCAGCACCGCGTACCAAGAGACCCAGTACTTC